This section outlines one T cell receptor beta chain sequence together with its context. The CDR3 consists of 16 residues. In germline, CDR1 is SGHRS, CDR2 YFSETQ. After removal of 4 bases from V and 5 bases from J, the junction contained 8 bases not matched to a gene. The sample comes from a study of OX40 agonist ivuxolimab in advanced cancers. Here immunoSEQ multiplex PCR was the method, and the copy in TCRdb shows in-frame clones only, minus some. The table has 60,000 or so clones, approximately 84% seen once. The V and J genes are TRBV5-1 and TRBJ1-5; 11 bases align to TRBD1. This sample comprised CD4+ or CD8+ T cells sorted from blood, obtained in a trial of the OX40 agonist ivuxolimab. This TCR came from an adult with an advanced solid tumor such as melanoma, head and neck, liver or kidney cancer. In nucleotides, the CDR3 is TGCGCCAGCAGCCCCGAGGGGGGACAGGGGGATCAGCCCCAGCATTTT. Translated, it gives CASSPEGGQGDQPQHF.